This is a list of T cell receptor beta chains from one sample in a study of blood T cell repertoires in COVID-19. The method was immunoSEQ multiplex PCR; TCRdb's version includes in-frame clones alone and lacks a portion of them. The sample shows 90,000 or so clones, about nine tenths of them seen only once. The sequenced material came from peripheral blood. The receptors were sampled from a woman in her 70s with acute or convalescent COVID-19. CDR3s include the opening cysteine and the closing phenylalanine or tryptophan. D genes are given only for firm matches. Only some rows state a clone size, as once, few, many or a class for expanded clones.

CDR3 | DNA | size | D | J | V
CASSVSQGRGGYTF | TGTGCCAGCAGCGTTTCACAGGGCAGGGGGGGCTACACCTTC | - | TRBD1 | TRBJ1-2 | TRBV2
CASSRAGGNEQFF | TGTGCCAGCAGCCGGGCCGGGGGTAATGAGCAGTTCTTC | - | - | TRBJ2-1 | TRBV3-1/TRBV3-2
CASSSYYGYTF | TGTGCCAGCAGTTCATACTATGGCTACACCTTC | - | - | TRBJ1-2 | TRBV28
CSASQPANNQPQHF | TGCAGTGCTAGTCAACCAGCGAACAATCAGCCCCAGCATTTT | - | - | TRBJ1-5 | TRBV20-1
CASSKEGLVEAFF | TGTGCCAGCAGTAAAGAGGGTTTGGTTGAAGCTTTCTTT | - | - | TRBJ1-1 | TRBV6-2/TRBV6-3
CASRERQGAQPQHF | TGTGCCAGCAGAGAGAGACAGGGGGCGCAGCCCCAGCATTTT | few | TRBD1 | TRBJ1-5 | TRBV6-5
CASSPPGLGAYEQFF | TGTGCCAGCTCACCACCGGGACTAGGGGCATATGAGCAGTTCTTC | few | TRBD2 | TRBJ2-1 | TRBV18
CSVASSGVQETQYF | TGCAGCGTTGCGTCTAGCGGGGTCCAAGAGACCCAGTACTTC | - | TRBD2 | TRBJ2-5 | TRBV29-1
CASSEVLRGTDTQYF | TGTGCCAGCAGTGAAGTCTTGCGGGGCACAGATACGCAGTATTTT | - | - | TRBJ2-3 | TRBV2
CASSATNSPYFNEQFF | TGTGCCAGCAGTGCGACTAACTCCCCATACTTCAATGAGCAGTTCTTC | once | - | TRBJ2-1 | TRBV25-1
CASSQTGETTEAFF | TGCGCCAGCAGTCAAACAGGGGAAACAACTGAAGCTTTCTTT | - | TRBD1 | TRBJ1-1 | TRBV5-1
CAISDRGQLAFF | TGTGCCATCAGTGACAGGGGGCAACTAGCTTTCTTT | - | TRBD1 | TRBJ1-1 | TRBV10-3
CASSPYDYNEQFF | TGTGCCAGCAGCCCCTATGACTACAATGAGCAGTTCTTC | - | - | TRBJ2-1 | TRBV3-1/TRBV3-2
CASSLQSTGTGSGYTF | TGTGCCAGCAGTTTGCAGTCCACCGGGACAGGATCTGGCTACACCTTC | few | TRBD1 | TRBJ1-2 | TRBV6-6
CASSLASGSGYGYTF | TGTGCCAGCAGCTTAGCGTCAGGGTCTGGCTACGGCTACACCTTC | - | - | TRBJ1-2 | TRBV7-6
CAIGAGGGGLYNEQFF | TGTGCCATTGGCGCGGGAGGTGGGGGTCTCTACAATGAGCAGTTCTTC | - | TRBD2 | TRBJ2-1 | TRBV28
CASSEQRGNTDTQYF | TGCGCCAGCAGTGAGCAGCGGGGAAACACAGATACGCAGTATTTT | - | TRBD2 | TRBJ2-3 | TRBV10-2
CASRFPYGNYEQYF | TGTGCCAGCAGGTTTCCCTACGGTAACTACGAGCAGTACTTC | - | - | TRBJ2-7 | TRBV6-6
CASSLVASGSSYEQYF | TGCGCCAGCAGCTTGGTAGCTAGCGGGAGTTCCTACGAGCAGTACTTC | once | TRBD2 | TRBJ2-7 | TRBV5-1
CASSLVVAGATNEKLFF | TGTGCCAGCAGCTTGGTGGTGGCCGGAGCAACTAATGAAAAACTGTTTTTT | - | - | TRBJ1-4 | TRBV7-8
CASSGQGARGELFF | TGTGCCAGCAGCGGGCAGGGGGCGCGTGGGGAGCTGTTTTTT | once | TRBD1 | TRBJ2-2 | TRBV4-2
CASSLLFARDSTNSPLHF | TGTGCCAGCAGCTTACTTTTTGCCCGGGACAGTACTAATTCACCCCTCCACTTT | - | TRBD1 | TRBJ1-6 | TRBV7-9
CASSEVASGLTYEQYF | TGTGCCAGCAGTGAAGTGGCTAGCGGGTTGACCTACGAGCAGTACTTC | - | TRBD2 | TRBJ2-7 | TRBV6-1
CASSPPLTSGSGELFF | TGTGCCAGCTCACCACCCCTGACTAGTGGGTCCGGGGAGCTGTTTTTT | - | - | TRBJ2-2 | TRBV18
CASSQTTGTGGHTIYF | TGCGCCAGCAGCCAAACTACCGGGACAGGGGGACACACCATATATTTT | - | TRBD1 | TRBJ1-3 | TRBV4-1
CASSSTSGSSYEQYF | TGCGCCAGCAGCAGCACTAGCGGGAGCTCCTACGAGCAGTACTTC | - | TRBD2 | TRBJ2-7 | TRBV4-1
CASSLGTGQRSYTF | TGCGCCAGCAGCTTGGGCACAGGGCAGAGGAGCTACACCTTC | - | - | TRBJ1-2 | TRBV5-1
CASRESGTGYGNTIYF | TGTGCCAGCAGAGAATCCGGGACAGGGTACGGAAACACCATATATTTT | - | TRBD1 | TRBJ1-3 | TRBV28
CASNQRDYNEQFF | TGTGCCAGCAACCAGCGGGACTACAATGAGCAGTTCTTC | - | TRBD2 | TRBJ2-1 | TRBV6-5
CASSFNPEGTQYF | TGTGCCAGCAGCTTTAATCCCGAGGGTACGCAGTATTTT | - | - | TRBJ2-3 | TRBV7-8
CASGTVGNTIYF | TGTGCCAGTGGGACAGTAGGAAACACCATATATTTT | - | TRBD1 | TRBJ1-3 | TRBV9
CASISAGSGELFF | TGTGCCAGCATTTCCGCAGGGTCCGGGGAGCTGTTTTTT | - | - | TRBJ2-2 | TRBV6-5
CASSQAPGTGHQPQHF | TGCGCCAGCAGCCAAGCTCCAGGGACAGGACATCAGCCCCAGCATTTT | - | TRBD1 | TRBJ1-5 | TRBV4-1
CSASREAYNEQFF | TGCAGTGCTAGTCGGGAAGCCTACAATGAGCAGTTCTTC | - | - | TRBJ2-1 | TRBV20-1
CASSYFGGSPLHF | TGTGCCAGCAGTTACTTCGGGGGATCACCCCTCCACTTT | once | - | TRBJ1-6 | TRBV6-5
CAIKPGLAGGPSYNEQFF | TGTGCCATCAAGCCGGGACTAGCGGGAGGGCCTTCCTACAATGAGCAGTTCTTC | - | TRBD2 | TRBJ2-1 | TRBV10-3
CASQGVHSNQPQHF | TGTGCCAGTCAGGGGGTCCATAGCAATCAGCCCCAGCATTTT | - | TRBD1 | TRBJ1-5 | TRBV19
CASSRGLAGGAETQYF | TGTGCCAGCAGCAGGGGACTAGCGGGAGGTGCCGAGACCCAGTACTTC | - | TRBD2 | TRBJ2-5 | TRBV7-2
CASSAAGNSPLHF | TGCGCCAGCAGTGCCGCGGGGAATTCACCCCTCCACTTT | - | - | TRBJ1-6 | TRBV10-1
CASSLWAVKKSNYGYTF | TGTGCCAGCAGTTTATGGGCAGTCAAAAAAAGTAACTATGGCTACACCTTC | once | - | TRBJ1-2 | TRBV28
CASPGTGGGNTIYF | TGTGCCTCCCCTGGGACAGGGGGTGGAAACACCATATATTTT | - | TRBD1 | TRBJ1-3 | TRBV30
CATRQGADGHNSPLHF | TGTGCCACCCGCCAGGGGGCGGACGGACATAATTCACCCCTCCACTTT | - | TRBD1 | TRBJ1-6 | TRBV19
CASSFGGSTDTQYF | TGTGCCAGCAGTTTTGGGGGGAGTACAGATACGCAGTATTTT | once | - | TRBJ2-3 | TRBV28
CASSTQGVGANVLTF | TGTGCCAGCAGTACCCAGGGTGTTGGGGCCAACGTCCTGACTTTC | - | - | TRBJ2-6 | TRBV28
CASSRETGSSGANVLTF | TGCGCCAGCAGCCGGGAGACAGGGAGCTCTGGGGCCAACGTCCTGACTTTC | - | TRBD1 | TRBJ2-6 | TRBV4-1
CASSLATGGSGNTIYF | TGTGCCAGCAGCTTAGCGACGGGGGGGTCTGGAAACACCATATATTTT | - | - | TRBJ1-3 | TRBV7-9